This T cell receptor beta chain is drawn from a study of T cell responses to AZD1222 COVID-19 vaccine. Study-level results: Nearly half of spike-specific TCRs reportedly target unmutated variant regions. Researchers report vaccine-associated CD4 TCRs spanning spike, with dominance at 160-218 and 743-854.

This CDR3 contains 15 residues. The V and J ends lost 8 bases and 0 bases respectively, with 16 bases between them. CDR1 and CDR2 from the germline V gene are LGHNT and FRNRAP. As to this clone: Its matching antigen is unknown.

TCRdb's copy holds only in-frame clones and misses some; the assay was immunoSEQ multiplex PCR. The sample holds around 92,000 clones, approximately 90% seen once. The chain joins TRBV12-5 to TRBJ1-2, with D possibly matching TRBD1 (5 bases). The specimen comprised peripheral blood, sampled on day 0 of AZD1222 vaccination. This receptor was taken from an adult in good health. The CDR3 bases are TGTGCTAGTTCGGTGGGGGACCCTACTAACTATGGCTACACCTTC. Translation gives CASSVGDPTNYGYTF. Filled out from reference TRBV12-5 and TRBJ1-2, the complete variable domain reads DARVTQTPRHKVTEMGQEVTMRCQPILGHNTVFWYRQTMMQGLELLAYFRNRAPLDDSGMPKDRFSAEMPDATLATLKIQPSEPRDSAVYFCASSVGDPTNYGYTFGSGTRLTVV.